The source of this T cell receptor beta chain is a study of OX40 agonist ivuxolimab in advanced cancers. Findings and limits, study-wide: CD8+ T cells showed, on average, more clonal expansion than CD4+ cells.

Germline V gene lookup returns CDR1 SGHNT and CDR2 YENEEA. The CDR3 covers 15 residues. V was clipped by 1 base and J by 4 bases, with 13 bases between them. In the case of this clone: Its target is unknown.

The data were produced by immunoSEQ multiplex PCR, yet TCRdb's version contains in-frame clones alone and is incomplete. Of tens of thousands of clones in the sample, 90% to 95% are singletons; the top ten hold about 2%. The V call is TRBV11-3, the J call TRBJ2-5; D call uncertain. This receptor was identified in an adult with an advanced solid tumor such as melanoma, head and neck, liver or kidney cancer. The sample consisted of CD4+ or CD8+ T cells sorted from blood, taken in a trial of the OX40 agonist ivuxolimab. CDR3 residues: CASSLAPPRGETQYF. In DNA form, the CDR3 reads TGTGCCAGCAGCTTAGCCCCCCCCAGAGGAGAGACCCAGTACTTC. Filled out from reference TRBV11-3 and TRBJ2-5, the complete variable domain reads EAGVVQSPRYKIIEKKQPVAFWCNPISGHNTLYWYLQNLGQGPELLIRYENEEAVDDSQLPKDRFSAERLKGVDSTLKIQPAELGDSAVYLCASSLAPPRGETQYFGPGTRLLVL.